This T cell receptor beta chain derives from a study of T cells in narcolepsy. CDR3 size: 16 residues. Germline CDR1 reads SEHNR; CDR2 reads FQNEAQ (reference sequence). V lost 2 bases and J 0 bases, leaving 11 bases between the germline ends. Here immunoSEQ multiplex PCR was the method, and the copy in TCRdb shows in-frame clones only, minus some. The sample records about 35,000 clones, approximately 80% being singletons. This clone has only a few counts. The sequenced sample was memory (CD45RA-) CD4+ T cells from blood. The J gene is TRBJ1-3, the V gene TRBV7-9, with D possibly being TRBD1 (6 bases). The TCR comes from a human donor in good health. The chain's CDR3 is CASSLSNRVSGNTIYF. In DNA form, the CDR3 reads TGTGCCAGCAGCTTATCCAACAGGGTCTCTGGAAACACCATATATTTT.